The 17 T cell receptor beta chains reported below all come from one sample, sequenced in a study of cytotoxic CD8 clonotypes in ibrutinib-treated CLL. Clones were sequenced by immunoSEQ multiplex PCR, and TCRdb holds only the in-frame ones, with some missing. The table has around 91,000 clones, about 86% seen once; the top ten hold roughly 5.4%. The sequencing used PBMCs, collected before ibrutinib treatment. The origin of the receptors is a human donor with chronic lymphocytic leukemia.

Only one count was recorded for this clone. The chain employs TRBV20-1 and TRBJ2-1, with D tentatively TRBD2 (6 bases). The CDR3 has 11 residues. With 1 base removed from V and 15 bases from J, the gap between germline ends came to 13 bases. The V gene's germline CDR1 is DFQATT and CDR2 SNEGSKA (reference sequence). The CDR3 nucleotides read TGCAGTGCTAGAGCAGGAGGGCCACCGTTCTTC. This gives the protein CSARAGGPPFF.

The CDR3 nucleotides are TGTGCCAGCAGCTTATACGCTAGCGGGACCTACGAGCAGTACTTC. Protein product: CASSLYASGTYEQYF. The chain has TRBV7-9 and TRBJ2-7; 9 positions agree with TRBD2. The V and J ends lost 2 bases and 2 bases, in that order; junction bases with no gene match: 4. The germline V gene has CDR1 SEHNR and CDR2 FQNEAQ (reference sequence). The CDR3 length is 15 residues. Full variable domain (outside the CDR3, taken from reference TRBV7-9 and TRBJ2-7): DTGVSQNPRHKITKRGQNVTFRCDPISEHNRLYWYRQTLGQGPEFLTYFQNEAQLEKSRLLSDRFSAERPKGSFSTLEIQRTEQGDSAMYLCASSLYASGTYEQYFGPGTRLTVT.

The genes are TRBV11-1 and TRBJ2-1; TRBD1 matches 7 bases. J was trimmed by 4 bases and V by 4 bases; bases with no gene match: 7. This CDR3 contains 15 residues. Germline assignment: CDR1 SGHAT and CDR2 FQDESV (reference sequence). The CDR3 protein is CASSSTGDPYNEQFF. CDR3 coding DNA: TGTGCCAGCAGCTCAACAGGGGACCCATACAATGAGCAGTTCTTC.

The genes are TRBV7-8 and TRBJ2-2, with 9 nucleotides matching TRBD2. Trimming took 5 bases from V and 2 from J; bases not matched to a gene: 12. Germline V gives CDR1 SGHVS, CDR2 FQNEAQ. The CDR3 spans 18 residues. The CDR3 loop reads CASSPGLARYFNTGELFF. The CDR3 bases are TGTGCCAGCAGCCCGGGACTAGCCAGATACTTTAACACCGGGGAGCTGTTTTTT.

The chain couples TRBV7-2 to TRBJ2-5; D gene uncertain. The germline V gene has CDR1 SGHTA and CDR2 FQGNSA. The CDR3 contains 16 residues. Trimming removed 0 bases from V and 1 base from J, with 12 bases in between. CDR3 protein: CASSLALSAPQETQYF. CDR3 in DNA: TGTGCCAGCAGCTTAGCGCTTTCGGCTCCCCAAGAGACCCAGTACTTC.

The chain joins TRBV11-2 to TRBJ2-5; 9 nucleotides align to TRBD1. The ends lost 0 bases at V and 1 base at J; junction bases unmatched: 3. CDR1 SGHAT and CDR2 FQNNGV come from the germline V gene. This CDR3 has 16 amino acids. CDR3 nucleotide sequence: TGTGCCAGCAGCTTAGATCGGGGACAGGGCCAAGAGACCCAGTACTTC. Its translation: CASSLDRGQGQETQYF.

The rearrangement links TRBV10-2 to TRBJ1-5; D uncertain. This CDR3 region has 14 residues. V lost 4 bases to trimming and J lost 2 bases, with 9 bases between them. Germline lookup yields CDR1 WSHSY and CDR2 SAAADI. Written as DNA, the CDR3 is TGCGCCAGCAGTGTCGGACGAGGCAATCAGCCCCAGCATTTT. It yields the protein CASSVGRGNQPQHF.

In the case of this clone: Other DNA variants within this sample encode the same CDR3. This rearrangement joins TRBV6-5 to TRBJ1-1; 8 bases line up with TRBD1. The CDR3 has 15 residues. Germline V lookup: CDR1 MNHEY, CDR2 SVGAGI. Trimming removed 2 bases from V and 0 bases from J; junction bases left unmatched: 2. The CDR3 protein is CASSYGDRLNTEAFF. The CDR3 DNA reads TGTGCCAGCAGTTACGGGGACAGGCTGAACACTGAAGCTTTCTTT.

A few counts support this clone. J is TRBJ1-5 and V is TRBV4-1; D not resolved. Germline assignment: CDR1 MGHRA and CDR2 YSYEKL. CDR3 size: 16 residues. V lost 1 base and J lost 0, with 10 bases in between. DNA of the CDR3: TGCGCCAGCAGCCAAGTGCAGGAATATAGCAATCAGCCCCAGCATTTT. Protein product: CASSQVQEYSNQPQHF.

This clone was observed once. The V and J genes are TRBV15 and TRBJ1-2, with D tentatively TRBD1 (6 bases). The CDR3 loop spans 17 amino acids. V lost 0 bases and J lost 0, with 14 bases in between. Germline CDR1 reads LNHNV; CDR2 reads YYDKDF (reference sequence). CDR3 residues: CATSRDLGDKANYGYTF. The CDR3 DNA reads as TGTGCCACCAGCAGAGATCTCGGGGACAAAGCTAACTATGGCTACACCTTC. Full variable domain (outside the CDR3, taken from reference TRBV15 and TRBJ1-2): DAMVIQNPRYQVTQFGKPVTLSCSQTLNHNVMYWYQQKSSQAPKLLFHYYDKDFNNEADTPDNFQSRRPNTSFCFLDIRSPGLGDTAMYLCATSRDLGDKANYGYTFGSGTRLTVV.

In its sample, this clone was seen many times. The CDR3 DNA is TGCAGCGTTGAGGAGGCGCCCAATCAGCCCCAGCATTTT. Amino acids: CSVEEAPNQPQHF. V and J are TRBV29-1 and TRBJ1-5; D is ambiguous. The CDR3 is made up of 13 amino acids. Germline V gene lookup returns CDR1 SQVTM and CDR2 ANQGSEA. V dropped 3 bases and J dropped 3 bases, with 9 bases sitting between them. The variable domain in full, with the rest retrieved from reference TRBV29-1 and TRBJ1-5, is SAVISQKPSRDICQRGTSLTIQCQVDSQVTMMFWYRQQPGQSLTLIATANQGSEATYESGFVIDKFPISRPNLTFSTLTVSNMSPEDSSIYLCSVEEAPNQPQHFGDGTRLSIL.

J is TRBJ2-5 and V is TRBV19; D remains ambiguous. CDR3 size: 11 residues. Germline lookup yields CDR1 LNHDA and CDR2 SQIVND (reference sequence). V shed 3 bases and J shed 2 bases, with 1 base lying between them. The CDR3 DNA sequence: TGTGCCAGTAGTATTCAAGAGACCCAGTACTTC. Residues: CASSIQETQYF.

The chain is built from TRBV4-1 and TRBJ1-2, with D hard to call. CDR1 and CDR2 from the germline V gene are MGHRA and YSYEKL. There are 13 residues in the CDR3. The V and J ends lost 1 base and 13 bases respectively, with 16 bases between them. CDR3 region: CASSQVGSQVGTF. The CDR3 coding sequence is TGCGCCAGCAGCCAAGTAGGGTCCCAGGTCGGCACCTTC.

This clone was recorded many times. V is TRBV2 and J is TRBJ1-2; TRBD1 matches at 11 bases. The V gene's germline CDR1 is SNHLY and CDR2 FYNNEI. The CDR3 has 15 residues. The CDR3 protein is CATPDRGRVDYGYTF. CDR3 nucleotides: TGTGCTACGCCGGACAGGGGGCGCGTGGACTATGGCTACACCTTC.

The CDR3 coding sequence is TGTGCCAGTAGTATATGGGACAGCAGCAATCAGCCCCAGCATTTT. This codes for CASSIWDSSNQPQHF. The chain combines TRBV19 with TRBJ1-5; 7 bases align to TRBD1. This CDR3 contains 15 residues. Germline V lookup: CDR1 LNHDA, CDR2 SQIVND (reference sequence). After removal of 2 bases from V and 1 base from J, the junction contained 2 bases not matched to a gene.

CDR3 loop: CASIFPRLTGKRTGELFF. The CDR3 bases are TGTGCCAGCATCTTCCCCCGCCTAACCGGGAAGAGGACCGGGGAGCTGTTTTTT. This sequence joins TRBV27 and TRBJ2-2; D is perhaps TRBD2 (5 bases). CDR3 size: 18 residues. In germline, CDR1 is MNHEY, CDR2 SMNVEV (reference sequence). The V gene lost 7 bases and the J gene lost 5 bases, with 26 bases spanning the gap.

This clone has only one observation. This chain links TRBV2 with TRBJ2-2; 9 bases align to TRBD1. This CDR3 comprises 17 residues. Trimming at V came to 5 bases and at J to 4 bases, leaving 11 bases not matched to a gene. CDR1 is SNHLY, CDR2 FYNNEI, per germline. The CDR3 nucleotides read TGTGCCAGCAGTATTACCGGGACAGGGTATCCCACCGGGGAGCTGTTTTTT. Its translation: CASSITGTGYPTGELFF. Combining the CDR3 with reference TRBV2 and TRBJ2-2 gives the whole variable domain EPEVTQTPSHQVTQMGQEVILRCVPISNHLYFYWYRQILGQKVEFLVSFYNNEISEKSEIFDDQFSVERPDGSNFTLKIRSTKLEDSAMYFCASSITGTGYPTGELFFGEGSRLTVL.